The sequence of this TCR beta chain was determined in a study of shared clonotypes between healthy human individuals. Overall study results and limits: Sequencing depth was expected to affect clonotype sharing among donors.

The data were produced by immunoSEQ multiplex PCR, yet TCRdb's version contains in-frame clones alone and is incomplete. This table has more than 2,000,000 clones, around 94% appearing once. Remarks on this clone: Its antigen is unidentified.

Sequenced sample: naive CD4+ T cells sorted from blood. As to subset: CD45RA+ positively selected. This TCR was recovered from a man between 18 and 29 years old in good health.

The CDR3 is CASSQLAGGTETQYF. DNA for the CDR3: TGTGCCAGCAGCCAACTAGCGGGGGGTACGGAGACCCAGTACTTC. The rearrangement uses TRBV11-2 and TRBJ2-5; 12 bases are a match to TRBD2. V was clipped by 5 bases and J by 5 bases; unmatched bases: 6. This CDR3 has 15 residues. CDR1 SGHAT and CDR2 FQNNGV come from the germline V gene.